This T cell receptor beta chain was recorded in a study of blood T cell repertoires in COVID-19. Study-level information: Sites in the United States, Italy and Spain provided acute and convalescent COVID-19 samples.

As handled by the study authors: Reference gene primer amplification gave nucleated cell count estimates. Only in-frame clones appear in the TCRdb table, and some are missing; sequencing was by immunoSEQ multiplex PCR. V, J and clone size were drawn from that table, and D and trimming were deduced from the DNA. The table lists 85,000 to 130,000 clones, about 86% of them singletons. This study enrolled people aged about 18 to 90 from about two dozen US geographic areas. The study assigned cohorts using participant-reported clinical history. Source material: PBMCs or T cells enriched from blood (not recorded which). The origin of this receptor is a woman aged 45-60 years who had recovered from COVID-19.

Here the CDR3 reads CASSEGRATEAFF. For the CDR3, the DNA is TGTGCCAGCAGTGAGGGCAGGGCCACTGAAGCTTTCTTT. The chain employs TRBV2 and TRBJ1-1; weak D call: TRBD1 (5 bases). V dropped 3 bases and J dropped 4 bases, with 9 bases sitting between them. This CDR3 spans 13 amino acids. Germline assignment: CDR1 SNHLY and CDR2 FYNNEI.